These 26 T cell receptor beta chains originate from one sample sequenced in a study of blood T cell repertoires in COVID-19. TCRdb keeps only in-frame clones here, not all; method: immunoSEQ multiplex PCR. The profile shows under 200,000 clones, approximately 88% of them singletons. Material: peripheral blood. The origin of the receptors is a man aged 18 to 29 with active or convalescent COVID-19.

The J gene is TRBJ2-7, the V gene TRBV12-3 or TRBV12-4, with D possibly matching TRBD2 (6 bases). This CDR3 is built from 13 residues. Trimming pared 0 bases from V and 6 bases from J, leaving 9 bases between. The CDR3: CASSLARRGEQYF. The CDR3, as DNA: TGTGCCAGCAGTTTAGCGCGGAGGGGCGAGCAGTACTTC.

This chain joins TRBV7-2 and TRBJ2-1; D is unclear. V was cut by 4 bases and J by 6 bases, with 10 bases left in between. The germline CDR1 and CDR2 sequences are SGHTA and FQGNSA. This CDR3 is 13 amino acids long. In DNA form, the CDR3 reads TGTGCCAGCAGCTCCCATCGCGCCAATGAGCAGTTCTTC. Protein sequence: CASSSHRANEQFF.

The V gene is TRBV6-6, the J gene TRBJ1-6; D might be TRBD1 (6 bases). Trimming left V 7 bases short and J 10 bases short, with 20 bases between. The CDR3 consists of 15 residues. Germline assignment: CDR1 MNHNY and CDR2 SVGAGI (reference sequence). In nucleotides, the CDR3 is TGTGCCAGCACTTTCGGGGACAAGACTGGGTCACCCCTCCACTTT. It codes for CASTFGDKTGSPLHF.

The table lists this clone with a few counts. V and J are TRBV5-8 and TRBJ1-5; perhaps TRBD1 as D (6 bases). CDR3 length equals 15 residues. The V gene lost 4 bases and the J gene lost 4 bases, with 15 bases spanning the gap. Germline V gives CDR1 SGHTS, CDR2 YDEGEE. This chain's CDR3 is CASSPGEGVNQPQHF. The CDR3 region has the DNA TGTGCCAGCAGCCCCGGGGAGGGGGTGAATCAGCCCCAGCATTTT. The full variable domain, rest sourced from reference TRBV5-8 and TRBJ1-5, is EAGVTQSPTHLIKTRGQQATLRCSPISGHTSVYWYQQALGLGLQFLLWYDEGEERNRGNFPPRFSGRQFPNYSSELNVNALELEDSALYLCASSPGEGVNQPQHFGDGTRLSIL.

V usage is TRBV5-1 and J usage is TRBJ1-2; tentatively, D is TRBD1 (5 bases). Trimming stripped 3 bases from V and 1 base from J, with 10 bases between. Germline V gives CDR1 SGHRS, CDR2 YFSETQ. The CDR3 is 14 residues long. CDR3 loop: CASSYDSNNYGYTF. The CDR3, as DNA: TGCGCCAGCAGCTACGACAGTAATAACTATGGCTACACCTTC.

V is TRBV21-1 and J is TRBJ1-1; TRBD1 reflects the table's D call only, with no check against the DNA. TRBV21-1 constitutes a pseudogene. The CDR3 is 17 residues long. CDR3: CASSKEFRGFWGTEAFF. Here the CDR3 DNA reads TGTGCCAGCAGCAAAGAGTTTAGGGGGTTTTGGGGCACTGAAGCTTTCTTT.

This clone was found once. The rearrangement joins TRBV19 to TRBJ2-7, with 7 bases that match TRBD1. The germline CDR1 and CDR2 sequences are LNHDA and SQIVND (reference sequence). After removal of 5 bases from V and 2 bases from J, the junction contained 6 bases not matched to a gene. The CDR3 extends over 14 amino acids. The CDR3 sequence: CASSATGLPYEQYF. As DNA, the CDR3 is TGTGCCAGTAGTGCGACAGGGCTCCCCTACGAGCAGTACTTC.

The rearrangement joins TRBV6-1 to TRBJ2-6; a weak D match, TRBD1 (6 bases). Germline-derived CDR1 and CDR2 are MNHNS and SASEGT. Trimming cost V 5 bases and J 0 bases, with 11 bases left between them. This CDR3 is built from 16 residues. The CDR3 is CASSQDRISGANVLTF. CDR3 bases: TGTGCCAGCAGTCAAGACAGGATCTCTGGGGCCAACGTCCTGACTTTC.

The V call is TRBV2, the J call TRBJ2-5; D might be TRBD2 (5 bases). The CDR3 has 13 amino acids. CDR1 is SNHLY and CDR2 is FYNNEI in the germline V gene. The ends were cut back, 2 bases at V and 7 bases at J, with 11 bases in the middle. CDR3 residues: CASSERLAGTQYF. CDR3 sequence (DNA): TGTGCCAGCAGTGAAAGGCTAGCTGGGACCCAGTACTTC. The full variable domain, with the rest looked up from reference TRBV2 and TRBJ2-5, is EPEVTQTPSHQVTQMGQEVILRCVPISNHLYFYWYRQILGQKVEFLVSFYNNEISEKSEIFDDQFSVERPDGSNFTLKIRSTKLEDSAMYFCASSERLAGTQYFGPGTRLLVL.

The chain employs TRBV2 and TRBJ2-1; possibly TRBD1 for D (5 bases). The CDR3 sequence is 13 residues long. Germline CDR1 reads SNHLY; CDR2 reads FYNNEI. With 7 bases removed from V and 10 bases from J, the gap between germline ends came to 17 bases. CDR3 amino acids: CASKDSPLKEQFF. The CDR3 DNA is TGTGCCAGCAAAGACAGTCCCCTCAAGGAGCAGTTCTTC. The full variable domain, rest sourced from reference TRBV2 and TRBJ2-1, is EPEVTQTPSHQVTQMGQEVILRCVPISNHLYFYWYRQILGQKVEFLVSFYNNEISEKSEIFDDQFSVERPDGSNFTLKIRSTKLEDSAMYFCASKDSPLKEQFFGPGTRLTVL.

CDR3 protein: CASSTESGTGRTNEKLFF. The DNA for the CDR3 is TGTGCCAGCAGCACAGAGTCCGGGACAGGGAGGACTAATGAAAAACTGTTTTTT. The chain employs TRBV5-8 and TRBJ1-4, with 9 bases identical to TRBD1. The V gene's germline CDR1 is SGHTS and CDR2 YDEGEE. The CDR3 sequence is 18 residues long. With 4 bases clipped from V and 2 bases from J, the junction kept 12 bases outside the gene matches. The variable domain in full, completed from reference TRBV5-8 and TRBJ1-4, reads EAGVTQSPTHLIKTRGQQATLRCSPISGHTSVYWYQQALGLGLQFLLWYDEGEERNRGNFPPRFSGRQFPNYSSELNVNALELEDSALYLCASSTESGTGRTNEKLFFGSGTQLSVL.

The CDR3 reads CASRRQGDTGELFF. DNA of the CDR3: TGTGCCAGTAGAAGGCAGGGTGACACCGGGGAGCTGTTTTTT. The chain couples TRBV19 to TRBJ2-2, with TRBD1 as a possible D gene (5 bases). With 6 bases removed from V and 3 bases from J, the gap between germline ends came to 11 bases. Per germline, CDR1 LNHDA and CDR2 SQIVND (reference sequence). The CDR3 sequence is 14 residues long.

There are a few counts of this clone. V is TRBV7-8 and J is TRBJ1-1, with 7 bases that match TRBD1. Trimming took 5 bases from V and 6 from J; bases not matched to a gene: 12. CDR3 length: 15 residues. CDR1 and CDR2 from the germline V gene are SGHVS and FQNEAQ. CDR3 nucleotides: TGTGCCAGCAGCCCAGCGACAGGGTCGGGGTCTGAAGCTTTCTTT. Its protein product is CASSPATGSGSEAFF.

The chain has TRBV7-2 and TRBJ2-1; 8 positions agree with TRBD2. This CDR3 comprises 12 residues. Losses at the gene ends were 5 bases for V and 12 bases for J; bases not matched to a gene: 6. Germline loops: CDR1 SGHTA, CDR2 FQGNSA. The CDR3 loop is CASSERAGAQFF. The DNA of the CDR3 is TGTGCCAGCAGCGAGAGAGCGGGGGCGCAGTTCTTC.

The chain combines TRBV3-1 (or the pseudogene TRBV3-2) with TRBJ1-2, with D possibly TRBD1 on 5 matching bases. Trimming left V 0 bases short and J 8 bases short, with 19 bases between. The germline V gene has CDR1 LGHDT and CDR2 YNNKEL (reference sequence). CDR3 length: 16 residues. Here the CDR3 reads CASSQDASGRLGGYTF. DNA for the CDR3: TGTGCCAGCAGCCAAGATGCATCAGGGCGGTTAGGGGGCTACACCTTC.

This chain joins TRBV5-1 and TRBJ2-1; 9 nucleotides align to TRBD1. The germline CDR1 and CDR2 sequences are SGHRS and YFSETQ. The ends lost 5 bases at V and 8 bases at J; junction bases unmatched: 8. CDR3 length: 14 amino acids. In DNA form, the CDR3 reads TGCGCCAGCAGGGCCGGACAGGGGCCGGATGAGCAGTTCTTC. It is translated as CASRAGQGPDEQFF.

The V and J genes are TRBV11-2 and TRBJ1-1; TRBD1 is a possible D gene (5 bases). The CDR3 length is 13 residues. The germline V gene encodes CDR1 SGHAT and CDR2 FQNNGV. V was trimmed by 1 base and J by 3 bases, leaving 6 bases between them. The CDR3 DNA sequence: TGTGCCAGCAGCTTAGGCAGGGACACTGAAGCTTTCTTT. It codes for CASSLGRDTEAFF.

The genes are TRBV6-2 or TRBV6-3 and TRBJ2-2; perhaps TRBD2 as D (7 bases). Trimming took 5 bases from V and 1 from J, leaving 23 bases between them. Germline V gene sequence: CDR1 MNHEY, CDR2 SVGEGT. This CDR3 contains 19 residues. The CDR3: CASSPNRVVGLVNTGELFF. For the CDR3, the DNA is TGTGCCAGCAGTCCGAACAGGGTAGTTGGACTAGTGAACACCGGGGAGCTGTTTTTT.

This clone appeared once. The chain employs TRBV7-2 and TRBJ1-2; the D is unclear. The CDR3 totals 14 residues. Germline loops: CDR1 SGHTA, CDR2 FQGNSA. V shed 7 bases and J shed 2 bases, with 14 bases lying between them. This chain's CDR3 is CASTPGISNYGYTF. In DNA form, the CDR3 reads TGTGCCAGCACCCCCGGGATATCGAACTATGGCTACACCTTC. Drawing the rest from reference TRBV7-2 and TRBJ1-2, the complete variable domain is GAGVSQSPSNKVTEKGKDVELRCDPISGHTALYWYRQSLGQGLEFLIYFQGNSAPDKSGLPSDRFSAERTGGSVSTLTIQRTQQEDSAVYLCASTPGISNYGYTFGSGTRLTVV.

The chain links TRBV23-1 to TRBJ2-7; the match to TRBD2 covers 14 bases. TRBV23-1 is an ORF, and what it does is uncertain. This CDR3 is built from 16 residues. V lost 5 bases, J lost 6 bases, and 9 bases stayed unmatched. The CDR3 bases are TGCGCCAGCAGTGTGTCCGGGACTAGCGGGAGTAGCGAGCAGTACTTC. This encodes CASSVSGTSGSSEQYF.

The V and J genes are TRBV19 and TRBJ2-1; tentative D call: TRBD2 (7 bases). The length of the CDR3 is 15 residues. Trimming shortened V by 7 bases and J by 0 bases, and 13 bases separated the two germline ends. Germline CDR1 is LNHDA and CDR2 is SQIVND (reference sequence). The CDR3 bases are TGTGCCAGTACCATGGGAGGGGGCTCCTACAATGAGCAGTTCTTC. Its protein product is CASTMGGGSYNEQFF.

This clone appeared once. The V and J genes are TRBV6-5 and TRBJ1-1; D possibly corresponds to TRBD1 (5 bases). The CDR3 has 14 amino acids. The germline V gene encodes CDR1 MNHEY and CDR2 SVGAGI. Trimming left V 3 bases short and J 4 bases short, with 12 bases between. The DNA of the CDR3 is TGTGCCAGCAGTTATAAGGGGCCGATCACTGAAGCTTTCTTT. Amino acid sequence: CASSYKGPITEAFF.

The chain employs TRBV7-2 and TRBJ1-3; TRBD1 agrees at 7 bases. The CDR3 extends over 18 amino acids. Per germline, CDR1 SGHTA and CDR2 FQGNSA. V gave up 5 bases and J gave up 0 bases; unmatched junction bases: 13. The CDR3 sequence: CASSPTGQKGLSGNTIYF. CDR3 coding DNA: TGTGCCAGCAGCCCGACGGGACAGAAGGGACTCTCTGGAAACACCATATATTTT.

This rearrangement joins TRBV5-1 to TRBJ2-3, with 9 bases matching TRBD2. Losses at the gene ends were 4 bases for V and 0 bases for J; bases not matched to a gene: 3. Germline-derived CDR1 and CDR2 are SGHRS and YFSETQ. The CDR3 runs to 15 residues. CDR3 loop: CASSNSGRSTDTQYF. CDR3 bases: TGCGCCAGCAGCAATAGCGGGAGAAGCACAGATACGCAGTATTTT.

V is TRBV2 and J is TRBJ2-2; 7 bases map to TRBD1. The CDR3 loop spans 16 amino acids. The ends lost 3 bases at V and 1 base at J; junction bases unmatched: 5. Germline V gene sequence: CDR1 SNHLY, CDR2 FYNNEI. The DNA for the CDR3 is TGTGCCAGCAGTGATGGGGGACAGAGGAACACCGGGGAGCTGTTTTTT. Protein sequence: CASSDGGQRNTGELFF. Filled out from reference TRBV2 and TRBJ2-2, the complete variable domain reads EPEVTQTPSHQVTQMGQEVILRCVPISNHLYFYWYRQILGQKVEFLVSFYNNEISEKSEIFDDQFSVERPDGSNFTLKIRSTKLEDSAMYFCASSDGGQRNTGELFFGEGSRLTVL.

This clone was seen just once. Sequence at one end of the junction differs from germline and may be a read error. The chain is built from TRBV7-9 and TRBJ1-2, with 7 positions matching TRBD1. The germline CDR1 and CDR2 sequences are SEHNR and FQNEAQ (reference sequence). The CDR3 is 12 residues long. The CDR3, as DNA: TGTGCCAGCAGCTCAGGCCTGGGACAGACTTCGTTC. It translates to CASSSGLGQTSF.